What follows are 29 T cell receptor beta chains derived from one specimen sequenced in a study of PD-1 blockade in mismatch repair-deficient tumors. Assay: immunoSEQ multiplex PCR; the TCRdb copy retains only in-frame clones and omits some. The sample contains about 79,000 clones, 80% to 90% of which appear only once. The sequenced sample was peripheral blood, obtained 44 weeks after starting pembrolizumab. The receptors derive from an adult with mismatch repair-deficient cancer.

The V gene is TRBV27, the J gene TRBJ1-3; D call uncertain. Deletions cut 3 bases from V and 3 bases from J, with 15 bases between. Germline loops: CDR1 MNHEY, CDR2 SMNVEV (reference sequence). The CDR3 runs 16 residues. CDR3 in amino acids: CASSFYPPEGGNTIYF. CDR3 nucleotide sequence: TGTGCCAGCAGTTTTTACCCACCAGAAGGTGGAAACACCATATATTTT.

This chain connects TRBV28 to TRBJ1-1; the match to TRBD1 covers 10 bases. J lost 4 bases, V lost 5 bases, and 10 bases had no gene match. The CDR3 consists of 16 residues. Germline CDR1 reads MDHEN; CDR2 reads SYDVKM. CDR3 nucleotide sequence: TGTGCCAGCAGTCCTAGCAGGACAGGGGGGAGCACTGAAGCTTTCTTT. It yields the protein CASSPSRTGGSTEAFF.

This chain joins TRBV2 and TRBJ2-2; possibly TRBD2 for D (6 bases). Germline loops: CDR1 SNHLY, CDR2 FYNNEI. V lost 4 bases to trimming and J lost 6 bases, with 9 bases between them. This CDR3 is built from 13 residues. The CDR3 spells CASSAGEAGELFF. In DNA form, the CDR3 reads TGTGCCAGCAGTGCCGGGGAGGCCGGGGAGCTGTTTTTT.

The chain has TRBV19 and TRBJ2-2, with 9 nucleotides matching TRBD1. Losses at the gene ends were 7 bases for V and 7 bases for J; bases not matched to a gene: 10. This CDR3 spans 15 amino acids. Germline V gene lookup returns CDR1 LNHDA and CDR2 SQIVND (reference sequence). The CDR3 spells CASKPGQGAGGELFF. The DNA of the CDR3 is TGTGCCAGTAAACCGGGACAGGGCGCCGGCGGGGAGCTGTTTTTT.

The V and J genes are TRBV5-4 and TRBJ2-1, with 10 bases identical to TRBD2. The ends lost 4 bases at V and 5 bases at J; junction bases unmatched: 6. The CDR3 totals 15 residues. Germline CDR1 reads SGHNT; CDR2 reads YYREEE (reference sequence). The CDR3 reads CASSPSGSINNEQFF. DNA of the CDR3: TGTGCCAGCAGCCCTAGCGGGAGTATCAACAATGAGCAGTTCTTC.

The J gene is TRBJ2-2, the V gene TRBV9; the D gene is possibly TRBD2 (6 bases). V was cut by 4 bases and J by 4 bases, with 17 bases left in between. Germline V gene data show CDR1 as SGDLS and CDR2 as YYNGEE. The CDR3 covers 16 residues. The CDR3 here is CASSPRTGVGTGELFF. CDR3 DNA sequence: TGTGCCAGCAGCCCTCGAACGGGAGTTGGCACCGGGGAGCTGTTTTTT.

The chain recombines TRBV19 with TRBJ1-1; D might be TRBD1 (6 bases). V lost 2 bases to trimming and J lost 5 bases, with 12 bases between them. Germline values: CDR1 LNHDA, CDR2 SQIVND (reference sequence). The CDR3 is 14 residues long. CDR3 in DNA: TGTGCCAGTAGTATAAGGGGGGCGCGAACTGAAGCTTTCTTT. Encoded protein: CASSIRGARTEAFF.

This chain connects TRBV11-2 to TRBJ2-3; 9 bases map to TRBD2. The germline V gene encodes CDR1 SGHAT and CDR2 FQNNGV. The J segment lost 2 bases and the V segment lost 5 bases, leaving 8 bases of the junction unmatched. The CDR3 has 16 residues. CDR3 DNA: TGTGCCAGCAGCCCACCGCTAGCGGGGATCACAGATACGCAGTATTTT. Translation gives CASSPPLAGITDTQYF.

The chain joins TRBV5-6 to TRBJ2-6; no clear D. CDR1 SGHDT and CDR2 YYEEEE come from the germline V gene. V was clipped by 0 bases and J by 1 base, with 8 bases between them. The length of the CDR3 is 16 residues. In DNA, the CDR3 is TGTGCCAGCAGCTTGGGGACGGGTTCTGGGGCCAACGTCCTGACTTTC. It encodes CASSLGTGSGANVLTF.

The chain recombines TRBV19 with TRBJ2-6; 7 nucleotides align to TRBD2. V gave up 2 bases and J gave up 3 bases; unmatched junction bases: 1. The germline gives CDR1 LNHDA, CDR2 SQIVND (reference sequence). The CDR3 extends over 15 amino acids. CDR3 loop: CASSISGDGANVLTF. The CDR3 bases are TGTGCCAGTAGTATAAGCGGGGATGGGGCCAACGTCCTGACTTTC. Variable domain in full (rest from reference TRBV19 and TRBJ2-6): DGGITQSPKYLFRKEGQNVTLSCEQNLNHDAMYWYRQDPGQGLRLIYYSQIVNDFQKGDIAEGYSVSREKKESFPLTVTSAQKNPTAFYLCASSISGDGANVLTFGAGSRLTVL.

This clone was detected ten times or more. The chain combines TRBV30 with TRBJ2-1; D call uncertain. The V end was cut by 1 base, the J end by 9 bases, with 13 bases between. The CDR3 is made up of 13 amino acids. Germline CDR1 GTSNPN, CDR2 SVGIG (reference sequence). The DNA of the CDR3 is TGTGCCTGGAGTGGGCGCGATTTCGGTGAGCAGTTCTTC. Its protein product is CAWSGRDFGEQFF. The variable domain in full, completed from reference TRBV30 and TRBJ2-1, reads SQTIHQWPATLVQPVGSPLSLECTVEGTSNPNLYWYRQAAGRGLQLLFYSVGIGQISSEVPQNLSASRPQDRQFILSSKKLLLSDSGFYLCAWSGRDFGEQFFGPGTRLTVL.

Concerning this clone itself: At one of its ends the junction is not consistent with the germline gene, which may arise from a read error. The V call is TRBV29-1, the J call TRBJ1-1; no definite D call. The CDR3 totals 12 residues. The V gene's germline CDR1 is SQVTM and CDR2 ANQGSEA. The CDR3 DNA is TGCAGCGTCGAAGGGAGCAGGCAAGAGTCTTTCTTT. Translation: CSVEGSRQESFF.

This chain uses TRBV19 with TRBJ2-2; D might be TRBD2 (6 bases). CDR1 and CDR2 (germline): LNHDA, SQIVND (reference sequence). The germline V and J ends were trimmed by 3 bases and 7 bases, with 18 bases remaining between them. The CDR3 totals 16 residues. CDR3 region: CASSINGAAGGGELFF. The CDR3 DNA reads TGTGCCAGTAGTATTAATGGAGCGGCCGGGGGCGGGGAGCTGTTTTTT.

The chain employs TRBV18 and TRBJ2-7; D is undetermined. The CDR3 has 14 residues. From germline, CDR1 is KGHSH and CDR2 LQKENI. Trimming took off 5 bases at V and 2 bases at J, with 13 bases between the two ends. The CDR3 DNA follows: TGTGCCAGCTCAACCGGTCGCGGTGCCTACGAGCAGTACTTC. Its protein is CASSTGRGAYEQYF. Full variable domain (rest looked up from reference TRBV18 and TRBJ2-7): NAGVMQNPRHLVRRRGQEARLRCSPMKGHSHVYWYRQLPEEGLKFMVYLQKENIIDESGMPKERFSAEFPKEGPSILRIQQVVRGDSAAYFCASSTGRGAYEQYFGPGTRLTVT.

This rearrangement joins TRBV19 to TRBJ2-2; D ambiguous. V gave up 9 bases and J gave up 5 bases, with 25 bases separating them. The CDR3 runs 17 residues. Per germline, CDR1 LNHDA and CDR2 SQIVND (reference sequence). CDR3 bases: TGTGCCAGCAATCCGGTAGGGTTCACGGCGGTTACCGGGGAGCTGTTTTTT. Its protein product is CASNPVGFTAVTGELFF.

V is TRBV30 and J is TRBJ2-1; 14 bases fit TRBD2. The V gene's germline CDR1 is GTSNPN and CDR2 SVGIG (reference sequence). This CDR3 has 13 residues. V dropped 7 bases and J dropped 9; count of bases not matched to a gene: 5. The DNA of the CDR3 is TGTGCCTCATGGGGACTAGCGGGAGTTGAGCAGTTCTTC. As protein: CASWGLAGVEQFF.

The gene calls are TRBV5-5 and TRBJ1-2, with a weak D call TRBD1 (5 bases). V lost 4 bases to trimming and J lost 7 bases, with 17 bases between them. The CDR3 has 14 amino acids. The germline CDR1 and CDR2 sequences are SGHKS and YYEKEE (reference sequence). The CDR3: CASSLRTGVGGYTF. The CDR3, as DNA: TGTGCCAGCAGCCTTAGGACGGGGGTCGGTGGCTACACCTTC.

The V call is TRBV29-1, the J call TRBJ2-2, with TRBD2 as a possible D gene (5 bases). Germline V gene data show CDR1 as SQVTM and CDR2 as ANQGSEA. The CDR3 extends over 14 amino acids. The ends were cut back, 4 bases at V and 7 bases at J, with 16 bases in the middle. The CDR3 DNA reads TGCAGCGTTGGGACTGCGGCGACTGGCGGGGAGCTGTTTTTT. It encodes CSVGTAATGGELFF.

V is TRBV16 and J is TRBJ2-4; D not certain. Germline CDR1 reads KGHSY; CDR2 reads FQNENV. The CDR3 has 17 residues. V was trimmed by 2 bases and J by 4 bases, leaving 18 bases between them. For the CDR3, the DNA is TGTGCCAGCAGCCAAAGCCTGCGAACAGAAGGAAAAAACATTCAGTACTTC. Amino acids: CASSQSLRTEGKNIQYF.

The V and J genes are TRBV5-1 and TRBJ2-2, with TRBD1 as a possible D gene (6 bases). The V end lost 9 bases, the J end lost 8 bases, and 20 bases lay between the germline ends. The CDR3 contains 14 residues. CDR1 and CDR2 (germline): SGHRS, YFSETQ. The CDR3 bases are TGCGCCACTCAAACCGGGACACCTAAGGGGGAGCTGTTTTTT. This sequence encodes CATQTGTPKGELFF.

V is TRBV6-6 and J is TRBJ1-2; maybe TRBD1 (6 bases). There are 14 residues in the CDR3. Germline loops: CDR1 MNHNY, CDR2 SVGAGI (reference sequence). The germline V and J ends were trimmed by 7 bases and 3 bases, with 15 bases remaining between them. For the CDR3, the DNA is TGTGCCAGCACCTGGGACCAGGGGTACTATGGCTACACCTTC. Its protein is CASTWDQGYYGYTF.

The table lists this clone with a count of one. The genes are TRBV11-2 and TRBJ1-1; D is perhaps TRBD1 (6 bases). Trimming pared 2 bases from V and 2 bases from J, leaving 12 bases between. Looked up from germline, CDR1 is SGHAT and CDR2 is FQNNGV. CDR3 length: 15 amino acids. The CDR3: CASSLRGQPNTEAFF. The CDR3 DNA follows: TGTGCCAGCAGCTTACGTGGACAGCCCAACACTGAAGCTTTCTTT.

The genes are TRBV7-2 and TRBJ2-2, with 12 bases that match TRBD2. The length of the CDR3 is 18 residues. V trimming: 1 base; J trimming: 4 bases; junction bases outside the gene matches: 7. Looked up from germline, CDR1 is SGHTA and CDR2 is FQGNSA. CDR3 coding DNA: TGTGCCAGCAGCTTAGGGCTAGCGGGAGGGCCGGGCACCGGGGAGCTGTTTTTT. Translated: CASSLGLAGGPGTGELFF.

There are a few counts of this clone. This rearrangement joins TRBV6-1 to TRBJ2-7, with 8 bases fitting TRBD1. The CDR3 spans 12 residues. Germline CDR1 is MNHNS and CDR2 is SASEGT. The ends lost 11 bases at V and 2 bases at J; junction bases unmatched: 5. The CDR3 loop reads CASDRGAYEQYF. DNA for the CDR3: TGTGCCTCTGACAGGGGCGCCTACGAGCAGTACTTC.

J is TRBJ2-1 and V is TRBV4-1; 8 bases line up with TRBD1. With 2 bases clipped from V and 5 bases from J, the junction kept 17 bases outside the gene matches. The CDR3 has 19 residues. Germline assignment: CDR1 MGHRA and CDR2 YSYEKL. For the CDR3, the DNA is TGCGCCAGCAGCCAATGGGCCCCTGACGTGGGACAGGAGAACAATGAGCAGTTCTTC. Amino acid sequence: CASSQWAPDVGQENNEQFF.

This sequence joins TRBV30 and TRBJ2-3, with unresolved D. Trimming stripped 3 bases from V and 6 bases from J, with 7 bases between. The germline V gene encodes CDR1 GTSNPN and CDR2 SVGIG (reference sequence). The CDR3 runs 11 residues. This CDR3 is CAWRDRDTQYF. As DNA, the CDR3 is TGTGCCTGGAGAGACCGGGATACGCAGTATTTT.

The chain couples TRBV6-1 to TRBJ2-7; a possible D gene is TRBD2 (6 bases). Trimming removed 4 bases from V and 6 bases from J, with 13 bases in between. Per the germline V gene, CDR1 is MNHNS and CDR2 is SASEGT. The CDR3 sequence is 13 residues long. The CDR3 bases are TGTGCCAGCAGTGTAGAACGGGGACTCGAGCAGTACTTC. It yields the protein CASSVERGLEQYF.

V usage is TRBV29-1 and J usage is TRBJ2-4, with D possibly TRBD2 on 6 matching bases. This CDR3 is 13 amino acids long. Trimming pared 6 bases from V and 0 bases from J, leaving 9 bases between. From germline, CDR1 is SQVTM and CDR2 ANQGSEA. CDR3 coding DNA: TGCAGCGTAGGAGGGCTAGCCAAAAACATTCAGTACTTC. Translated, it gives CSVGGLAKNIQYF.

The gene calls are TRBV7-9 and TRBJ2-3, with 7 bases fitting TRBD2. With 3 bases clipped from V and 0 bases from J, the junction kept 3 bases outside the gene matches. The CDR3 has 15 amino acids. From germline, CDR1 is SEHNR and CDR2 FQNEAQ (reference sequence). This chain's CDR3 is CASSFGAGSTDTQYF. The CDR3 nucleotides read TGTGCCAGCAGCTTCGGAGCGGGGAGCACAGATACGCAGTATTTT.